Listed here are 3 T cell receptor beta chains from one sample, sequenced in a study of siplizumab effects on memory and regulatory T cells. Only in-frame clones appear in the TCRdb table, and some are missing; sequencing was by immunoSEQ multiplex PCR. The sample lists 90,000 to 150,000 clones, around 93% occurring once. What was sequenced was non-Treg CD4+ T cells sorted from blood. The receptors come from a human donor in good health.

The V gene is TRBV7-6, the J gene TRBJ1-4, with a possible D match to TRBD1 (6 bases). This CDR3 comprises 15 residues. From germline, CDR1 is SGHVS and CDR2 FNYEAQ. Trimming left V 2 bases short and J 3 bases short, with 10 bases between. The CDR3 nucleotides read TGTGCCAGCAGCTTAAGGGCAGGGGCTAATGAAAAACTGTTTTTT. Protein product: CASSLRAGANEKLFF.

The chain combines TRBV7-3 with TRBJ2-3, with D uncertain. The CDR3 runs 13 residues. Trimming removed 3 bases at V and 2 bases at J, with 6 bases between. Germline V gene sequence: CDR1 SGHTA, CDR2 FQGTGA. The DNA of the CDR3 is TGTGCCAGCAGCTTTGGCCACACAGATACGCAGTATTTT. It translates to CASSFGHTDTQYF.

This rearrangement joins TRBV21-1 to TRBJ2-7; the table names TRBD1, a call not compared with the DNA. TRBV21-1 is deemed a pseudogene. The CDR3 consists of 13 residues. This CDR3 is CASSKETGLEQYF. The CDR3 DNA is TGTGCCAGCAGCAAAGAGACAGGGCTCGAGCAGTACTTC.